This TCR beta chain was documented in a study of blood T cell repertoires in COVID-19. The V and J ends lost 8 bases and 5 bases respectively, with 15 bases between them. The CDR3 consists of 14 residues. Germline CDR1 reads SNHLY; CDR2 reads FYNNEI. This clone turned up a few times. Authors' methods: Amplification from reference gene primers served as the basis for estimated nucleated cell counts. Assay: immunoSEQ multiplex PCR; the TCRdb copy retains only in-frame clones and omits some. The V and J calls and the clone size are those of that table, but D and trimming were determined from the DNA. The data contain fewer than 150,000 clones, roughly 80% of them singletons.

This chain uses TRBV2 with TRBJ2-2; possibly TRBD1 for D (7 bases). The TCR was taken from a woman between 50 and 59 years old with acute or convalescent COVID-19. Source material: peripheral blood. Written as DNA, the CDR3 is TGTGCCAGCGGTTTAGCAGGGGGGACCGGGGAGCTGTTTTTT. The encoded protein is CASGLAGGTGELFF.